These T cell receptor beta chains were read from a single sample in a study of blood T cell repertoires in COVID-19. The method was immunoSEQ multiplex PCR; TCRdb's version includes in-frame clones alone and lacks a portion of them. The repertoire has approximately 400,000 clones, roughly 92% of them found once; the top ten carry about 0.86%. Sequenced sample: PBMCs or T cells enriched from blood (not recorded which). The receptors originated from a middle-aged woman who had been exposed to COVID-19. Both conserved end residues are part of each CDR3. A D gene is named only where the DNA matches it firmly. Rows give clone size only sometimes, using once, few, many, or a class for an expanded clone.

d_gene: .
abundance: .
j_gene: TRBJ1-1
v_gene: TRBV5-1
CDR3aa: CASSGGQTNTEAFF
CDR3nt: TGCGCCAGCAGCGGCGGACAGACGAACACTGAAGCTTTCTTT

d_gene: TRBD2
abundance: .
j_gene: TRBJ2-1
v_gene: TRBV24-1
CDR3aa: CATSDRSGTFRDEQFF
CDR3nt: TGTGCCACCAGTGACCGGAGCGGGACGTTTAGGGATGAGCAGTTCTTC

d_gene: TRBD2
abundance: .
j_gene: TRBJ2-3
v_gene: TRBV4-2
CDR3aa: CASSLTSGQSTDTQYF
CDR3nt: TGTGCCAGCAGCCTTACTAGCGGGCAATCCACAGATACGCAGTATTTT

d_gene: TRBD1
abundance: .
j_gene: TRBJ1-6
v_gene: TRBV11-2
CDR3aa: CASSLGTGINSPLHF
CDR3nt: TGTGCCAGCAGCTTGGGGACAGGGATAAATTCACCCCTCCACTTT

d_gene: .
abundance: .
j_gene: TRBJ1-2
v_gene: TRBV19
CDR3aa: CASSVSGEGSYGYTF
CDR3nt: TGTGCCAGTAGTGTCTCAGGCGAGGGTTCCTATGGCTACACCTTC

d_gene: TRBD1
abundance: .
j_gene: TRBJ1-4
v_gene: TRBV6-4
CDR3aa: CASTGQGSVFPATNEKLFF
CDR3nt: TGTGCCAGCACGGGACAGGGGTCTGTGTTTCCTGCAACTAATGAAAAACTGTTTTTT

d_gene: .
abundance: .
j_gene: TRBJ1-1
v_gene: TRBV12-5
CDR3aa: CASGPRDGAFF
CDR3nt: TGTGCTAGTGGCCCAAGAGACGGGGCTTTCTTT

d_gene: .
abundance: once
j_gene: TRBJ1-1
v_gene: TRBV6-5
CDR3aa: CASSYLQQGNTEAFF
CDR3nt: TGTGCCAGCAGTTACTTGCAACAGGGGAACACTGAAGCTTTCTTT

d_gene: .
abundance: .
j_gene: TRBJ1-1
v_gene: TRBV19
CDR3aa: CASSIGYTEAFF
CDR3nt: TGTGCCAGTAGTATCGGGTACACTGAAGCTTTCTTT

d_gene: TRBD2
abundance: once
j_gene: TRBJ2-3
v_gene: TRBV7-9
CDR3aa: CASSFPSLGTSIAQDTQYF
CDR3nt: TGTGCCAGCAGCTTTCCCTCCTTAGGGACTAGCATCGCCCAGGATACGCAGTATTTT

d_gene: TRBD1
abundance: .
j_gene: TRBJ1-2
v_gene: TRBV5-8
CDR3aa: CASSRATGNYGYTF
CDR3nt: TGTGCCAGCAGCCGAGCGACAGGGAACTATGGCTACACCTTC

d_gene: .
abundance: .
j_gene: TRBJ1-1
v_gene: TRBV10-1
CDR3aa: CASSEYRANTEAFF
CDR3nt: TGCGCCAGCAGTGAATACAGGGCGAACACTGAAGCTTTCTTT

d_gene: TRBD1
abundance: once
j_gene: TRBJ2-1
v_gene: TRBV7-9
CDR3aa: CASSPGGWTGSSYNEQFF
CDR3nt: TGTGCCAGCAGCCCAGGAGGATGGACAGGTTCGTCCTACAATGAGCAGTTCTTC